The present T cell receptor (beta chain) was sequenced within a study of cytomegalovirus exposure and HLA in healthy donors. Trimming left V 4 bases short and J 10 bases short, with 16 bases between. The CDR3 has 12 amino acids. The germline V gene encodes CDR1 SQVTM and CDR2 ANQGSEA. The PCR used 60 Vbeta and 13 Jbeta primers. This table comes from immunoSEQ multiplex PCR, and its TCRdb copy is limited to in-frame clones, with some not included. Of under 150,000 clones in the sample, over 60% were seen once. Sequenced material: PBMCs. The V call is TRBV29-1, the J call TRBJ1-1; no firm D call. This TCR was sampled from a man in his late teens or twenties in good health and CMV-seropositive. CDR3 nucleotides: TGCAGCGTTGGGTCGATGGGCCGGGGAGCTTTCTTT. It encodes CSVGSMGRGAFF.